The source of this TCR beta chain is a study of T cell repertoires in cytomegalovirus infection. Overall study: The authors used CMV epitopes that were HLA-C-restricted (recently identified) and HLA-B-restricted (well studied). CMV infection together with matching HLA type was indicated by public TCR beta signatures.

This clonotype has only a few counts. The antigen is undetermined. TCRdb analysed the reads with MiXCR anew, one entry per CDR3 protein. The table includes hundreds of thousands of distinct CDR3 sequences, around 32% detected once. The CDR3 is made up of 15 amino acids. Germline lookup yields CDR1 MDHEN and CDR2 SYDVKM. Trimming took off 4 bases at V and 5 bases at J, with 17 bases between the two ends. This TCR was sampled from a human donor in good health (CMV status not recorded). Some clones in this sample may be carry-over from other donors' samples. Sequencing used cultured PBMCs, obtained from culture after CMV antigen stimulation. V gene TRBV28 combines with J gene TRBJ1-2; a possible D gene is TRBD1 (5 bases). CDR3 protein: CASSSIGAKIYGYTF. For the CDR3, the DNA is TGTGCCAGCAGTTCGATCGGGGCGAAAATTTATGGCTACACCTTC.